This TCR beta chain was retrieved from a study of blood T cell repertoires in COVID-19. About the study: Samples came from the United States, Italy and Spain, spanning acute and convalescent COVID-19. Sample material is recorded as cDNA or gDNA derived from T cells, B-cell-depleted T cells, or PBMCs.

V lost 4 bases, J lost 5 bases, and 8 bases stayed unmatched. The germline CDR1 and CDR2 sequences are SGHDT and YYEEEE. The CDR3 spans 16 residues. Those who participated ranged in age from roughly 18 to 89 years and resided in under 25 US areas. Here immunoSEQ multiplex PCR was the method, and the copy in TCRdb shows in-frame clones only, minus some. The sample includes approximately 210,000 clones, 88% of them seen just once. Only one count was recorded for this clone. Sequenced sample: PBMCs or T cells enriched from blood (not recorded which). The gene calls are TRBV5-6 and TRBJ2-5, with TRBD2 identical over 13 bases. The sequence derives from a woman aged 50 to 65 with acute COVID-19. The chain's CDR3 is CASSGRTSGSEETQYF. The CDR3 region has the DNA TGTGCCAGCAGCGGGAGGACTAGCGGGAGTGAGGAGACCCAGTACTTC. The entire variable domain, with the rest obtained from reference TRBV5-6 and TRBJ2-5, is as follows: DAGVTQSPTHLIKTRGQQVTLRCSPKSGHDTVSWYQQALGQGPQFIFQYYEEEERQRGNFPDRFSGHQFPNYSSELNVNALLLGDSALYLCASSGRTSGSEETQYFGPGTRLLVL.